This T cell receptor (beta chain) was obtained from a study of PD-L1 blockade in urothelial cancer. Study-level information: Blood analysis occurred 3 weeks (second dose) and 6 weeks after treatment start.

This clone is termed medium-sized (0.01 to 0.1%). Antigen specificity is unknown. Between the trimmed V and J ends, which lost 0 bases and 8 bases, there was a span of 22 bases. This CDR3 has 17 residues. The germline gives CDR1 LNHNV, CDR2 YYDKDF (reference sequence). The method was immunoSEQ multiplex PCR; TCRdb's version includes in-frame clones alone and lacks a portion of them. This table has tens of thousands of clones, roughly 82% appearing once. Study results and caveats: Better survival was predicted when blood TCR clonality before treatment fell below the median.

The number of samples from each patient was between 1 and 8, taken pretreatment and on-treatment. The input for sequencing was PBMCs, taken around atezolizumab (anti-PD-L1) treatment. The chain has TRBV15 and TRBJ1-2; D might be TRBD1 (5 bases). The sequence was collected from a man between 65 and 79 years old with urothelial cancer. The CDR3 loop reads CATSRDYGGGMTGGYTF. The CDR3 coding sequence is TGTGCCACCAGCAGAGATTACGGGGGAGGGATGACGGGGGGCTACACCTTC.